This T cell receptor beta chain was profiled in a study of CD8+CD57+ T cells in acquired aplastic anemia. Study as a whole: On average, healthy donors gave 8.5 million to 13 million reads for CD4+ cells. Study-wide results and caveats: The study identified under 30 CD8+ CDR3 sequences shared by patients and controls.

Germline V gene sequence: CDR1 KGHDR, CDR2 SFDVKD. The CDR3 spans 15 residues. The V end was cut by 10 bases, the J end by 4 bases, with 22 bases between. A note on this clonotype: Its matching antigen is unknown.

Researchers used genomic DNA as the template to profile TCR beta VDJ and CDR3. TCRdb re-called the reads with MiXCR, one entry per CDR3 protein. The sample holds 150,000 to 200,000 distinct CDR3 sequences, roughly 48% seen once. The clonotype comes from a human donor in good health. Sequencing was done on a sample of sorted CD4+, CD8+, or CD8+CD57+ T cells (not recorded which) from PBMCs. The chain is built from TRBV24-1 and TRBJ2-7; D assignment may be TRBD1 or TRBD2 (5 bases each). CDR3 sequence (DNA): TGTGCCACTTCTGGTGCCGGGACGGGAACATACGAGCAGTACTTC. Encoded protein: CATSGAGTGTYEQYF.